This T cell receptor (beta chain) originates from a study of blood T cell repertoires in COVID-19. The wider study: Sources were T cells, B-cell-depleted T cells, or PBMCs; the material itself was cDNA or gDNA.

Here immunoSEQ multiplex PCR was the method, and the copy in TCRdb shows in-frame clones only, minus some. The profile shows around 100,000 clones, about 88% of them singletons. V was trimmed by 10 bases and J by 5 bases, leaving 8 bases between them. Germline-derived CDR1 and CDR2 are SGHTA and FQGNSA. This CDR3 is built from 10 residues. The chain joins TRBV7-2 to TRBJ1-1; D is undetermined. Specimen: peripheral blood. The sequence came from a woman aged 55 to 70 with acute or convalescent COVID-19. The CDR3 reads CATKLTEAFF. CDR3 sequence (DNA): TGTGCCACCAAACTAACTGAAGCTTTCTTT.